Listed below are T cell receptor beta chains from one sample, sequenced in a study of vaccination and CD4 T cells after COVID-19. TCRdb recomputed calls from the PCR reads with MiXCR, one row per CDR3 protein. The table shows 5,800 or so distinct CDR3 sequences, with 33% occurring only once. Their antigens are not known. The sequenced material came from CD4+ T cells from blood, cultured in vitro. The receptors shown here come from a human donor in good health. Both conserved end residues are part of each CDR3.

v_call cdr3_length cdr3_aa
TRBV19 13 CASSSRDRSAQYF
TRBV7-3 15 CASSQLAGTYNEQFF
TRBV7-9 12 CAGEGGLHEQYF
TRBV20-1 13 CSALDRSNQPQHF
TRBV24-1 17 CATSDFPGTGLLAEQFF
TRBV9 13 CASSVAPEYEQYF
TRBV6-1 17 CASRTDPPWGGYYGYTF
TRBV20-1 14 CSAGTGGITGELFF
TRBV19 11 CASQGVEGYTF
TRBV11-1 13 CASSLRLGNEAFF
TRBV28 14 CASSFAGTTYEQCF
TRBV28 12 CASSLRLYGYTF
TRBV6-5 15 CASSLTSSSYNEQFF
TRBV5-1 14 CASSAQGGNQPQHF
TRBV24-1 16 CATSDSPGEGPDTQYF